The 27 T cell receptor beta chains presented below share a single source sample, sequenced in a study of blood T cell repertoires in COVID-19. Sequencing used immunoSEQ multiplex PCR; TCRdb keeps in-frame clones, though not all of them. The table lists roughly 200,000 clones, 80% to 90% of them singletons. Sequencing was performed on PBMCs or T cells enriched from blood (not recorded which). Every receptor here comes from a woman aged 25-40 years who had been exposed to COVID-19.

This chain links TRBV11-2 with TRBJ1-3, with TRBD1 matching 9 bases. The CDR3 extends over 14 amino acids. J was trimmed by 8 bases and V by 5 bases; bases with no gene match: 7. Looked up from germline, CDR1 is SGHAT and CDR2 is FQNNGV. In nucleotides, the CDR3 is TGTGCCAGCAGCGCAGGGACAGGGATATACACCATATATTTT. Translated: CASSAGTGIYTIYF.

The CDR3 region has the DNA TGTGCCTGGATGCAGGGGGAAGGCACTAATGAAAAACTGTTTTTT. Amino acid sequence: CAWMQGEGTNEKLFF. The chain is built from TRBV30 and TRBJ1-4; 7 bases are a match to TRBD1. With V trimmed by 4 bases and J by 2 bases, 7 bases remained unmatched. Looked up from germline, CDR1 is GTSNPN and CDR2 is SVGIG (reference sequence). The CDR3 covers 15 residues.

V gene TRBV10-2 combines with J gene TRBJ2-5; 9 nucleotides match TRBD1. Trimming took 7 bases from V and 5 from J; bases not matched to a gene: 8. The CDR3 is 14 residues long. CDR1 and CDR2 (germline): WSHSY, SAAADI. CDR3 residues: CASKTGGLGETQYF. DNA for the CDR3: TGCGCCAGCAAGACAGGGGGACTGGGGGAGACCCAGTACTTC.

This clone was observed a few times. The CDR3 DNA sequence: TGTGCCACCAGCAGAGAAAAAGGACAGGGGCCGACGTGGGAGCAGTTCTTC. This sequence encodes CATSREKGQGPTWEQFF. This sequence joins TRBV15 and TRBJ2-1; 9 bases agree with TRBD1. Trimming cost V 0 bases and J 10 bases; bases outside gene matches: 13. Per germline, CDR1 LNHNV and CDR2 YYDKDF (reference sequence). The CDR3 covers 17 residues. The full variable domain, in which reference TRBV15 and TRBJ2-1 provide the parts outside the CDR3, is DAMVIQNPRYQVTQFGKPVTLSCSQTLNHNVMYWYQQKSSQAPKLLFHYYDKDFNNEADTPDNFQSRRPNTSFCFLDIRSPGLGDTAMYLCATSREKGQGPTWEQFFGPGTRLTVL.

The CDR3 reads CASSIPPGLAGGTNTGELFF. In DNA, the CDR3 is TGTGCCAGTAGTATTCCCCCGGGACTAGCGGGCGGCACGAACACCGGGGAGCTGTTTTTT. This chain joins TRBV19 and TRBJ2-2; 12 nucleotides align to TRBD2. The CDR3 is 20 residues long. With V trimmed by 3 bases and J by 0 bases, 11 bases remained unmatched. From germline, CDR1 is LNHDA and CDR2 SQIVND (reference sequence).

The V and J genes are TRBV9 and TRBJ1-2; 9 nucleotides align to TRBD1. V lost 3 bases to trimming and J lost 5 bases; unmatched junction nucleotides: 5. CDR1 is SGDLS and CDR2 is YYNGEE in the germline V gene. This CDR3 is built from 14 residues. CDR3 bases: TGTGCCAGCAGCGGGGGACAGGGAACGTATGGCTACACCTTC. Translation: CASSGGQGTYGYTF.

This clone showed up just once. The chain couples TRBV5-1 to TRBJ2-3; D remains ambiguous. Trimming removed 2 bases at V and 2 bases at J, with 12 bases between. Germline V gene lookup returns CDR1 SGHRS and CDR2 YFSETQ. This CDR3 comprises 15 residues. As DNA, the CDR3 is TGCGCCAGCAGCTTTCTGGGCTTGGACACAGATACGCAGTATTTT. Its translation is CASSFLGLDTDTQYF.

The chain couples TRBV29-1 to TRBJ1-3; TRBD1 aligns across 11 bases. This CDR3 spans 16 amino acids. Per the germline V gene, CDR1 is SQVTM and CDR2 is ANQGSEA. Losses at the gene ends were 4 bases for V and 4 bases for J; bases not matched to a gene: 9. CDR3 sequence reads: CSVAILDRGPGNTIYF. The CDR3 DNA sequence: TGCAGCGTTGCTATTTTGGACAGGGGGCCCGGAAACACCATATATTTT.

This clone was picked up one time. V gene TRBV9 combines with J gene TRBJ1-1; TRBD1 matches at 7 bases. CDR3 length equals 16 residues. Trimming at V came to 0 bases and at J to 1 base, leaving 6 bases not matched to a gene. Germline CDR1 and CDR2: SGDLS and YYNGEE. As DNA, the CDR3 is TGTGCCAGCAGCGTAGGTGGACAGGATCGGAACACTGAAGCTTTCTTT. Translating gives CASSVGGQDRNTEAFF.

The J gene is TRBJ2-5, the V gene TRBV7-8; possible D gene TRBD2, 5 bases. The CDR3 has 14 amino acids. Looked up from germline, CDR1 is SGHVS and CDR2 is FQNEAQ. V was shortened by 1 base and J by 5 bases, with 11 bases between the two germline ends. The CDR3 DNA follows: TGTGCCAGCAGCTTAGGGGGAGAGGGCGAGACCCAGTACTTC. This gives the protein CASSLGGEGETQYF.

J is TRBJ2-7 and V is TRBV2; 8 nucleotides match TRBD2. V shed 6 bases, J shed 2 bases, and the junction held 6 bases outside the gene matches. Per the germline V gene, CDR1 is SNHLY and CDR2 is FYNNEI. This CDR3 has 14 amino acids. The CDR3 loop is CASSTAGGPYEQYF. In nucleotides, the CDR3 is TGTGCCAGCAGCACCGCGGGGGGCCCCTACGAGCAGTACTTC.

V gene TRBV7-8 combines with J gene TRBJ1-5; the match to TRBD1 covers 8 bases. Germline V lookup: CDR1 SGHVS, CDR2 FQNEAQ. With 4 bases clipped from V and 0 bases from J, the junction kept 5 bases outside the gene matches. The CDR3 runs to 16 residues. The CDR3: CASSSQTGASNQPQHF. In nucleotides, the CDR3 is TGTGCCAGCAGCTCTCAGACAGGGGCTAGCAATCAGCCCCAGCATTTT.

The V call is TRBV9, the J call TRBJ2-2; D possibly corresponds to TRBD1 (9 bases). Looked up from germline, CDR1 is SGDLS and CDR2 is YYNGEE. This CDR3 spans 19 amino acids. The V and J ends lost 2 bases and 4 bases respectively, with 24 bases between them. The chain's CDR3 is CASSVPSPGQGLGTGELFF. CDR3 in DNA: TGTGCCAGCAGCGTCCCAAGTCCGGGACAGGGACTAGGCACCGGGGAGCTGTTTTTT.

The chain links TRBV19 to TRBJ1-1, with D hard to call. Germline-derived CDR1 and CDR2 are LNHDA and SQIVND (reference sequence). Trimming removed 3 bases at V and 2 bases at J, with 10 bases between. The CDR3 sequence is 14 residues long. The CDR3 protein is CASSIKTDNTEAFF. The CDR3 coding sequence is TGTGCCAGTAGTATTAAAACAGACAACACTGAAGCTTTCTTT.

This chain joins TRBV6-5 and TRBJ1-2, with a tentative D call TRBD1 (5 bases). This CDR3 is 14 amino acids long. The germline V gene encodes CDR1 MNHEY and CDR2 SVGAGI. Trimming took off 4 bases at V and 4 bases at J, with 13 bases between the two ends. The CDR3 here is CASSSGRDFYGYTF. Written as DNA, the CDR3 is TGTGCCAGCAGTTCGGGCAGGGACTTCTATGGCTACACCTTC.

The gene calls are TRBV5-1 and TRBJ1-1; the match to TRBD1 covers 8 bases. The CDR3 is made up of 17 amino acids. Germline V gives CDR1 SGHRS, CDR2 YFSETQ. The J segment lost 0 bases and the V segment lost 3 bases, leaving 10 bases of the junction unmatched. The CDR3 coding sequence is TGCGCCAGCAGCTCCGGACAGGGAGGGTTAATGAACACTGAAGCTTTCTTT. This encodes CASSSGQGGLMNTEAFF.

Only a few counts were recorded for this clone. J is TRBJ2-5 and V is TRBV5-1; perhaps TRBD1 as D (6 bases). V lost 4 bases to trimming and J lost 9 bases, with 10 bases between them. Germline CDR1 SGHRS, CDR2 YFSETQ. This CDR3 spans 11 amino acids. Written as DNA, the CDR3 is TGCGCCAGCAGCAACGAGGGGGCCCAGTACTTC. This sequence encodes CASSNEGAQYF.

V usage is TRBV10-1 and J usage is TRBJ1-5, with D unresolved. With 7 bases removed from V and 3 bases from J, the gap between germline ends came to 16 bases. The CDR3 runs 15 residues. Germline V lookup: CDR1 WNHNN, CDR2 SYGVQD (reference sequence). The CDR3 region is CASTSLAVANQPQHF. CDR3 bases: TGCGCCAGCACCTCCCTGGCGGTAGCCAATCAGCCCCAGCATTTT.

The CDR3, as DNA: TGTGCCAGCAGCTGGGGGACAGTTACAACTAATGAAAAACTGTTTTTT. It is translated as CASSWGTVTTNEKLFF. This rearrangement joins TRBV11-2 to TRBJ1-4; TRBD1 matches at 7 bases. V was pared by 4 bases and J by 0 bases, with 5 bases of the junction left unmatched. The CDR3 has 16 residues. Germline CDR1 reads SGHAT; CDR2 reads FQNNGV.

The chain has TRBV24-1 and TRBJ1-1; 10 bases map to TRBD1. The CDR3 runs 16 residues. The V segment lost 4 bases and the J segment 5 bases; nucleotides outside the gene matches: 9. Germline V gene data show CDR1 as KGHDR and CDR2 as SFDVKD. CDR3 bases: TGTGCCACCAGTGAACCGCCGGGACAGGGGAGTACTGAAGCTTTCTTT. Translation: CATSEPPGQGSTEAFF.

The chain employs TRBV5-1 and TRBJ2-1, with TRBD1 identical over 7 bases. Germline CDR1 SGHRS, CDR2 YFSETQ. The CDR3 totals 15 residues. V shed 4 bases and J 6 bases; nucleotides not matched to a gene: 10. The CDR3 bases are TGCGCCAGCAGCCCACCTTGGACAGGCGCCAATGAGCAGTTCTTC. It encodes CASSPPWTGANEQFF.

The CDR3 bases are TGTGCCAGCAGTTGGATACAGGGTTATTCTATTTCACCCCTCCACTTT. It yields the protein CASSWIQGYSISPLHF. The genes are TRBV27 and TRBJ1-6; TRBD1 might be the D (6 bases). Trimming removed 4 bases from V and 9 bases from J, with 19 bases in between. CDR3 length: 16 amino acids. Germline lookup yields CDR1 MNHEY and CDR2 SMNVEV (reference sequence).

The chain couples TRBV19 to TRBJ2-5, with TRBD1 matching over 9 bases. CDR3 length equals 12 residues. The V and J ends lost 10 bases and 5 bases, in that order; junction bases with no gene match: 5. From germline, CDR1 is LNHDA and CDR2 SQIVND (reference sequence). DNA of the CDR3: TGTGCCACCACAGGGGGCGCGGAGACCCAGTACTTC. As protein: CATTGGAETQYF.

The rearrangement joins TRBV6-2 or TRBV6-3 to TRBJ1-5; no definite D call. This CDR3 spans 14 amino acids. The ends were cut back, 1 base at V and 4 bases at J, with 8 bases in the middle. Germline V lookup: CDR1 MNHEY, CDR2 SVGEGT. Here the CDR3 reads CASSYWEGNQPQHF. Here the CDR3 DNA reads TGTGCCAGCAGTTACTGGGAGGGAAATCAGCCCCAGCATTTT.

The chain links TRBV11-2 to TRBJ2-1; D gene unclear. In germline, CDR1 is SGHAT, CDR2 FQNNGV. This CDR3 is 12 amino acids long. V shed 6 bases and J shed 8 bases, with 11 bases lying between them. DNA for the CDR3: TGTGCCAGCAGGGCTGAACCGTATGAGCAGTTCTTC. This translates into CASRAEPYEQFF.

V and J are TRBV19 and TRBJ1-3, with D unclear. V lost 8 bases and J lost 0, with 11 bases in between. The CDR3 is 14 residues long. Germline values: CDR1 LNHDA, CDR2 SQIVND (reference sequence). The CDR3 loop is CASRSANSGNTIYF. The CDR3 nucleotides read TGTGCCAGTCGGTCCGCCAACTCTGGAAACACCATATATTTT.

This clone turned up a few times. The chain combines TRBV5-1 with TRBJ1-1; 7 positions match TRBD1. Germline V gene sequence: CDR1 SGHRS, CDR2 YFSETQ. Trimming removed 4 bases from V and 7 bases from J; junction bases left unmatched: 10. This CDR3 region has 14 residues. This chain's CDR3 is CASSRAGTAGEAFF. In nucleotides, the CDR3 is TGCGCCAGCAGCCGAGCCGGGACAGCTGGTGAAGCTTTCTTT.